This record concerns one T cell receptor beta chain sequence. The antigen remains undetermined. This entry belongs to a study of CD8 T cells in ankylosing spondylitis. The study, taken as a whole, reports: Disease-linked clones reportedly concentrated significantly in matched ankylosing spondylitis synovial fluid. Past studies reported some motif variants in reactive arthritis synovial fluid and blood.

Trimming took off 4 bases at V and 6 bases at J, with 12 bases between the two ends. The CDR3 runs 13 residues. Germline V CDR1 and CDR2: LGHDT, YNNKEL (reference sequence). Library preparation for TCR beta used quantitative 5'-RACE with molecular barcodes. TCRdb reprocessed the 5' RACE reads with MiXCR, giving one entry per CDR3 protein. The sample carries 300,000 to 400,000 distinct CDR3 sequences, around 15% recorded once. The V gene is TRBV3-1, the J gene TRBJ1-1; the D gene is possibly TRBD1 (6 bases). The TCR was taken from a male donor with ankylosing spondylitis or in good health (not recorded which). The sample was blood, either unsorted or a sorted T cell fraction (not recorded which). As DNA, the CDR3 is TGTGCCAGCAGCCGGGGGGGCAACCCTGAAGCTTTCTTT. Translating gives CASSRGGNPEAFF.